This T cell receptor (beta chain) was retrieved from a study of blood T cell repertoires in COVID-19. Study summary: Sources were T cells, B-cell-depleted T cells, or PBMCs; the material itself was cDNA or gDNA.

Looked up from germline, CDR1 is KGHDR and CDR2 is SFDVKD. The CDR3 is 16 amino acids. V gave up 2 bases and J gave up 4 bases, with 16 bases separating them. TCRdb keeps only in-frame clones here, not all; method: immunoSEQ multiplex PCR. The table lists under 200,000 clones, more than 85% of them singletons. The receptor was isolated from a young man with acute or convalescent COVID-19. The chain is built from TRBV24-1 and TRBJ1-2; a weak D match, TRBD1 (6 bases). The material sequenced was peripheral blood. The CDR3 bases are TGTGCCACCAGTGATTCATCCCGCAGGGGCGCCTATGGCTACACCTTC. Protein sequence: CATSDSSRRGAYGYTF.